These 13 T cell receptor beta chains were all obtained from the same sample, sequenced in a study of PD-1 blockade in classical Hodgkin lymphoma. Sequencing was performed with immunoSEQ multiplex PCR; in TCRdb, only in-frame clones are kept and a portion is missing. This repertoire shows roughly 7,400 clones, roughly 60% found once; its top ten account for about 9.4%. The time point: cycle 4 day 1 (C4D1), after less than 7 weeks of nivolumab. Relapses following autologous stem cell transplantation were seen in all patients, with brentuximab vedotin exposure varying. PBMCs were thawed, and CD8+ T cells were then isolated from them by magnetic negative selection. Sample: CD8+ T cells from blood, taken before the fourth cycle of nivolumab. These receptors all stem from a human donor with classical Hodgkin lymphoma.

By share, this clone ranks as large. The chain recombines TRBV29-1 with TRBJ1-1; perhaps TRBD1 as D (5 bases). Trimming stripped 7 bases from V and 4 bases from J, with 16 bases between. Germline V gene data show CDR1 as SQVTM and CDR2 as ANQGSEA. This CDR3 contains 13 residues. The CDR3 DNA follows: TGCAGCGCAGCGCCGGGTGACAGCACTGAAGCTTTCTTT. Translating gives CSAAPGDSTEAFF.

This clone is termed medium-sized. The V call is TRBV19, the J call TRBJ1-1; no clear D gene. CDR1 and CDR2 (germline): LNHDA, SQIVND (reference sequence). The germline V and J ends were trimmed by 9 bases and 2 bases, with 13 bases remaining between them. This CDR3 is built from 13 residues. This CDR3 is CASEGPTNTEAFF. The CDR3 DNA reads as TGTGCCAGCGAAGGTCCGACTAACACTGAAGCTTTCTTT.

This chain connects TRBV7-3 to TRBJ2-7, with D tentatively TRBD1 (6 bases). This CDR3 is built from 13 residues. The germline V and J ends were trimmed by 2 bases and 7 bases, with 12 bases remaining between them. CDR1 is SGHTA and CDR2 is FQGTGA in the germline V gene. The CDR3 coding sequence is TGTGCCAGCAGCTTAGAGGGTGGACAGGAGCAGTACTTC. This encodes CASSLEGGQEQYF. Combining the CDR3 with reference TRBV7-3 and TRBJ2-7 gives the whole variable domain GAGVSQTPSNKVTEKGKYVELRCDPISGHTALYWYRQSLGQGPEFLIYFQGTGAADDSGLPNDRFFAVRPEGSVSTLKIQRTERGDSAVYLCASSLEGGQEQYFGPGTRLTVT.

This chain links TRBV14 with TRBJ2-5; 9 positions agree with TRBD2. Germline V CDR1 and CDR2: SGHDN, FVKESK. The ends lost 3 bases at V and 7 bases at J; junction bases unmatched: 9. This CDR3 has 15 residues. The CDR3 protein is CASSHPAGGLWTQYF. The CDR3 coding sequence is TGTGCCAGCAGCCACCCAGCGGGGGGACTTTGGACCCAGTACTTC.

As to this clone: The identical CDR3 is also encoded by other nucleotide sequences in the sample. This chain joins TRBV6-5 and TRBJ2-5, with D perhaps TRBD1 or TRBD2 (5 bases each). V shed 2 bases and J shed 4 bases, with 8 bases lying between them. The CDR3 contains 13 residues. The V gene's germline CDR1 is MNHEY and CDR2 SVGAGI. CDR3 region: CASSYGGSETQYF. The CDR3 DNA is TGTGCCAGCAGTTACGGGGGTTCAGAGACCCAGTACTTC.

This CDR3 reads CASSFHPGTGERGREQYF. The CDR3 nucleotides are TGCGCCAGCAGCTTCCACCCCGGGACAGGAGAGAGGGGACGCGAGCAGTACTTC. V gene TRBV5-1 combines with J gene TRBJ2-7, with 8 positions matching TRBD1. CDR3 length: 18 amino acids. Germline V CDR1 and CDR2: SGHRS, YFSETQ. The V gene end was trimmed by 2 bases and the J gene end by 6 bases; junction bases not matched to a gene: 19.

V usage is TRBV7-3 and J usage is TRBJ2-5, with D possibly being TRBD1 (6 bases). Germline values: CDR1 SGHTA, CDR2 FQGTGA. V was trimmed by 0 bases and J by 2 bases, leaving 10 bases between them. The length of the CDR3 is 15 residues. CDR3 DNA sequence: TGTGCCAGCAGCTTAACGATCAGGGGACAAGAGACCCAGTACTTC. Residues: CASSLTIRGQETQYF.

This sequence joins TRBV4-2 and TRBJ1-1; D possibly corresponds to TRBD1 (6 bases). Germline values: CDR1 LGHNA, CDR2 YNFKEQ. Trimming removed 0 bases at V and 1 base at J, with 12 bases between. The CDR3 extends over 16 amino acids. CDR3 residues: CASSQDFGRGNTEAFF. The DNA of the CDR3 is TGTGCCAGCAGCCAAGATTTCGGCAGGGGGAACACTGAAGCTTTCTTT.

This chain uses TRBV7-9 with TRBJ2-5, with D possibly matching TRBD1 (6 bases). V dropped 5 bases and J dropped 2 bases, with 9 bases sitting between them. Germline V CDR1 and CDR2: SEHNR, FQNEAQ (reference sequence). This CDR3 is 13 amino acids long. CDR3 nucleotides: TGTGCCAGCAGCAGGACAGAACAAGAGACCCAGTACTTC. Its protein product is CASSRTEQETQYF.

This clone was seen only a few times. This chain joins TRBV29-1 and TRBJ1-1; 7 bases match TRBD1. Germline assignment: CDR1 SQVTM and CDR2 ANQGSEA. V lost 6 bases, J lost 6 bases, and 4 bases stayed unmatched. The CDR3 spans 11 residues. In DNA, the CDR3 is TGCAGCGTCAACAGGGGTCCTGAAGCTTTCTTT. Its translation is CSVNRGPEAFF.

This clone was counted a few times. The V call is TRBV5-1, the J call TRBJ1-1; D is unclear. V dropped 0 bases and J dropped 4 bases, with 7 bases sitting between them. CDR1 and CDR2 (germline): SGHRS, YFSETQ. The CDR3 consists of 13 residues. CDR3 DNA sequence: TGCGCCAGCAGCTTGGGAGGCGGCACTGAAGCTTTCTTT. Protein: CASSLGGGTEAFF.

This clone rates as large. The chain carries TRBV19 and TRBJ1-2; possibly TRBD1 for D (6 bases). V was pared by 5 bases and J by 3 bases, with 10 bases between. This CDR3 has 13 residues. Germline V gives CDR1 LNHDA, CDR2 SQIVND (reference sequence). The CDR3 sequence: CASSPGQHYGYTF. The CDR3 nucleotides read TGTGCCAGTAGTCCCGGACAGCACTATGGCTACACCTTC.

This clone is judged medium-sized (0.01 to 0.1%). The chain is built from TRBV4-1 and TRBJ2-3; 7 nucleotides match TRBD2. Germline trimming cut 3 bases from V and 10 bases from J; bases unmatched to any gene: 13. The germline CDR1 and CDR2 sequences are MGHRA and YSYEKL. The CDR3 is made up of 15 amino acids. CDR3 sequence reads: CASSQSGTALEAQYF. CDR3 bases: TGCGCCAGCAGCCAGAGCGGGACTGCCCTCGAGGCGCAGTATTTT.